The next 16 T cell receptor beta chains were all read from a single sample in a study of CD8+ T cells in alopecia areata. Reverse transcribed after extraction, RNA yielded cDNA as the sequencing template. Using immunoSEQ multiplex PCR, the repertoire was profiled, and TCRdb retains in-frame clones only, with some absent. The sample shows hundreds of thousands of clones, 58% of them seen only once. As to treatment: oral pan-JAK inhibitor, 5-10 mg twice daily. The sequencing used CD4+ T cells sorted from blood, collected at week 24, from a patient treated with tofacitinib. The receptors originated from a human donor with alopecia areata.

This clone was observed a few times. This chain uses TRBV30 with TRBJ2-3; 9 bases are shared with TRBD1. Germline CDR1 and CDR2: GTSNPN and SVGIG (reference sequence). This CDR3 has 13 amino acids. The V and J ends lost 5 bases and 2 bases, in that order; junction bases with no gene match: 2. CDR3 nucleotides: TGTGCCTGGGGGACAGGGACCACAGATACGCAGTATTTT. Translating it yields CAWGTGTTDTQYF.

J is TRBJ1-1 and V is TRBV30, with D maybe TRBD1 (6 bases). V was cut by 4 bases and J by 4 bases, with 16 bases left in between. The germline V gene encodes CDR1 GTSNPN and CDR2 SVGIG (reference sequence). The length of the CDR3 is 14 residues. In nucleotides, the CDR3 is TGTGCCTGGAACCCCCGCCGGGGGGCCACTGAAGCTTTCTTT. It specifies CAWNPRRGATEAFF.

This clone was observed once. V gene TRBV18 combines with J gene TRBJ2-2; the D gene is possibly TRBD2 (5 bases). The CDR3 covers 16 residues. Germline assignment: CDR1 KGHSH and CDR2 LQKENI. V shed 7 bases and J shed 1 base, with 16 bases lying between them. CDR3 DNA: TGTGCCAGCTTACCGGAGGATCGGGGGAACACCGGGGAGCTGTTTTTT. Translating it yields CASLPEDRGNTGELFF.

The CDR3 sequence is CSVPRFGSSNEKLFF. DNA of the CDR3: TGCAGCGTCCCAAGATTTGGGAGCTCTAATGAAAAACTGTTTTTT. The chain uses TRBV29-1 and TRBJ1-4; D is uncertain. Germline-derived CDR1 and CDR2 are SQVTM and ANQGSEA. Trimming left V 6 bases short and J 3 bases short, with 17 bases between. This CDR3 comprises 15 residues. Together with reference TRBV29-1 and TRBJ1-4, the CDR3 gives the full variable domain: SAVISQKPSRDICQRGTSLTIQCQVDSQVTMMFWYRQQPGQSLTLIATANQGSEATYESGFVIDKFPISRPNLTFSTLTVSNMSPEDSSIYLCSVPRFGSSNEKLFFGSGTQLSVL.

The chain couples TRBV7-9 to TRBJ1-5; the D gene is possibly TRBD1 (6 bases). Germline values: CDR1 SEHNR, CDR2 FQNEAQ (reference sequence). The CDR3 has 14 amino acids. V gave up 5 bases and J gave up 3 bases, with 11 bases separating them. CDR3 sequence reads: CASSTGRVNQPQHF. The CDR3 DNA follows: TGTGCCAGCAGCACAGGGCGGGTCAATCAGCCCCAGCATTTT.

This clone has a handful of counts. CDR3 nucleotides: TGTGCCAGCAGCCACTTAAACACCATATATTTT. Translating it yields CASSHLNTIYF. The V gene is TRBV28, the J gene TRBJ1-3; D is uncertain. Germline V gene data show CDR1 as MDHEN and CDR2 as SYDVKM. The CDR3 length is 11 residues. V was cut by 6 bases and J by 6 bases, with 6 bases left in between.

This clone was observed a handful of times. This rearrangement joins TRBV6-5 to TRBJ1-5; 9 nucleotides agree with TRBD1. The germline CDR1 and CDR2 sequences are MNHEY and SVGAGI. The CDR3 contains 15 residues. V dropped 8 bases and J dropped 0; count of bases not matched to a gene: 5. The CDR3, as DNA: TGTGCCAGCCGACAGACAGGGGGTAGCAATCAGCCCCAGCATTTT. Amino acid sequence: CASRQTGGSNQPQHF.

The genes are TRBV18 and TRBJ1-5; D may be TRBD1 (5 bases). The ends were cut back, 0 bases at V and 6 bases at J, with 15 bases in the middle. The CDR3 runs 16 residues. Germline V gene data show CDR1 as KGHSH and CDR2 as LQKENI. The CDR3: CASSPPSRGAAQPQHF. CDR3 nucleotides: TGTGCCAGCTCACCACCGTCACGAGGGGCGGCTCAGCCCCAGCATTTT. Together with reference TRBV18 and TRBJ1-5, the CDR3 gives the full variable domain: NAGVMQNPRHLVRRRGQEARLRCSPMKGHSHVYWYRQLPEEGLKFMVYLQKENIIDESGMPKERFSAEFPKEGPSILRIQQVVRGDSAAYFCASSPPSRGAAQPQHFGDGTRLSIL.

This clone occurred once. The chain combines TRBV29-1 with TRBJ2-7; 7 nucleotides line up with TRBD2. Trimming removed 4 bases from V and 5 bases from J; junction bases left unmatched: 14. The CDR3 totals 15 residues. CDR1 SQVTM and CDR2 ANQGSEA come from the germline V gene. The CDR3 DNA follows: TGCAGCGTTGCCCTAGCGGTAGGATGGCGCGACGAGCAGTACTTC. The encoded protein is CSVALAVGWRDEQYF.

This chain's CDR3 is CASGEGSTTEQYF. In nucleotides, the CDR3 is TGTGCCAGCGGCGAAGGGTCGACGACCGAGCAGTACTTC. The chain uses TRBV25-1 and TRBJ2-7; no definite D call. CDR1 MGHDK and CDR2 SYGVNS come from the germline V gene. V lost 8 bases, J lost 6 bases, and 17 bases lay in between. The CDR3 contains 13 residues.

This clone appeared a single time. The chain uses TRBV5-1 and TRBJ2-5; the match to TRBD2 covers 8 bases. Germline V CDR1 and CDR2: SGHRS, YFSETQ. The CDR3 covers 17 residues. V dropped 4 bases and J dropped 4; count of bases not matched to a gene: 15. CDR3 bases: TGCGCCAGCAGCCTGCAACCCGGGGGGGCAACGGGAGAGACCCAGTACTTC. Residues: CASSLQPGGATGETQYF.

The chain combines TRBV7-6 with TRBJ2-3, with D maybe TRBD1 (6 bases). Trimming shortened V by 2 bases and J by 6 bases, and 12 bases separated the two germline ends. The CDR3 is made up of 14 amino acids. Germline loops: CDR1 SGHVS, CDR2 FNYEAQ. CDR3 sequence reads: CASSLQGPFDTQYF. For the CDR3, the DNA is TGTGCCAGCAGCTTACAGGGGCCCTTTGATACGCAGTATTTT.

This clone was recorded once. The chain couples TRBV7-8 to TRBJ1-5; no definite D call. The CDR3 is 12 amino acids. Germline V gene lookup returns CDR1 SGHVS and CDR2 FQNEAQ. Trimming took 3 bases from V and 3 from J, leaving 3 bases between them. In nucleotides, the CDR3 is TGTGCCAGCAGCTTGAACAATCAGCCCCAGCATTTT. Amino acid sequence: CASSLNNQPQHF. The complete variable domain, with remaining parts taken from reference TRBV7-8 and TRBJ1-5, reads GAGVSQSPRYKVAKRGQDVALRCDPISGHVSLFWYQQALGQGPEFLTYFQNEAQLDKSGLPSDRFFAERPEGSVSTLKIQRTQQEDSAVYLCASSLNNQPQHFGDGTRLSIL.

J is TRBJ2-1 and V is TRBV6-5; D may match TRBD1 or TRBD2 (6 bases each). This CDR3 region has 14 residues. Germline lookup yields CDR1 MNHEY and CDR2 SVGAGI. The germline V and J ends were trimmed by 3 bases and 4 bases, with 10 bases remaining between them. This chain's CDR3 is CASSYGGRYNEQFF. The CDR3 nucleotides are TGTGCCAGCAGTTATGGGGGGCGATACAATGAGCAGTTCTTC.

In this sample, this clone turned up a few times. The J gene is TRBJ2-1, the V gene TRBV4-2; D remains ambiguous. CDR1 is LGHNA and CDR2 is YNFKEQ in the germline V gene. The CDR3 contains 13 residues. Trimming left V 4 bases short and J 10 bases short, with 14 bases between. In DNA form, the CDR3 reads TGTGCCAGCAGCCTCTTCGGACCCGACGAGCAGTTCTTC. It specifies CASSLFGPDEQFF.

This clone showed up just once. The chain links TRBV27 to TRBJ1-5; TRBD1 might be the D (5 bases). V was cut by 6 bases and J by 6 bases, with 15 bases left in between. CDR1 is MNHEY, CDR2 SMNVEV, per germline (reference sequence). The CDR3 runs 14 residues. The CDR3 coding sequence is TGTGCCAGCAGACCCGGCGGGGGGTTTCAGCCCCAGCATTTT. Its translation: CASRPGGGFQPQHF.